This T cell receptor beta chain stems from a study of cytomegalovirus exposure and HLA in healthy donors. Germline assignment: CDR1 KGHSH and CDR2 LQKENI. This CDR3 contains 14 residues. Trimming cost V 6 bases and J 3 bases, with 15 bases left between them. Details on this clone: The antigen is unknown.

Study-level results: In a later analysis, CMV-associated beta chains were mostly HLA-associated, it appeared. It was confirmed in vitro that three of the CMV-associated chains were specific for CMV antigens.

The PCR ran on 60 Vbeta and 13 Jbeta primers. Per the authors' pipeline: It was a later analysis that counted 83 million or so unique TCR beta chains, of which roughly 10 million were shared. The repertoire was sequenced with immunoSEQ multiplex PCR; TCRdb's copy has only in-frame clones and lacks some. Clone size and V and J calls were adopted from that table, with D and trimming inferred from the DNA. This table has about 130,000 clones, around 70% appearing once. V is TRBV18 and J is TRBJ2-7, with TRBD1 as a possible D gene (6 bases). The clonotype originates from a man in his thirties or forties in good health and CMV-seropositive. Input material: PBMCs. In DNA, the CDR3 is TGTGCCAGCTCCCTCGCAGGGGTCAGCTACGAGCAGTACTTC. It specifies CASSLAGVSYEQYF.